This TCR beta chain was profiled in a study of beta chain features in type 1 diabetes. Study-level background: Sorted cells numbering approximately 110,000,000 were examined across all samples. Study-wide results and caveats: Patients and controls would be equally affected if PCR favored shorter templates.

Worth noting for this clone: What it binds is unknown.

Heparinised blood was drawn once per donor, averaging around 120 mL. Sort purity for all populations was recorded as exceeding 98%. Germline CDR1 SQVTM, CDR2 ANQGSEA. This CDR3 comprises 15 residues. Trimming removed 0 bases from V and 1 base from J, with 9 bases in between. As every portion of the isolated RNA was reverse transcribed, the sequencing read expressed TCRB transcripts. TCRdb keeps only in-frame clones here, not all; method: immunoSEQ multiplex PCR. This sample has roughly 500,000 clones; about an eighth occur once, and the top ten carry about 0.042%. The chain couples TRBV29-1 to TRBJ2-2, with D hard to call. The clonotype originates from a woman between 18 and 30 years old in good health. The specimen was naive CD4+ T cells from blood. The CDR3: CSVEEPAVNTGELFF. As DNA, the CDR3 is TGCAGCGTTGAAGAACCGGCCGTGAACACCGGGGAGCTGTTTTTT.